The present T cell receptor (beta chain) was sequenced within a study of cytomegalovirus exposure and HLA in healthy donors (dated by TCRdb to between 2016 and 2019). About the full investigation: An earlier analysis of about 560 of the donors reported about 280 Gb of sequence data and 95 million to 140 million unique TCR beta sequences obtained from roughly 170 million T cells. An earlier analysis of fewer than 750 of the donors used high-throughput TCR beta sequencing to judge whether each TCR beta V gene segment behaved as functional or pseudogenic. On average, around 200,000 unique TCR beta nucleotide sequences were sequenced per donor among about 400 genotyped donors of the cohort, with 15% to 20% of those sequences being non-productive. About 300 gigabases of sequencing data and approximately 93 million unique TCR sequences were included in an early release covering about 700 HLA-typed donors. The number of donors typed differed by locus, with roughly 620-630 for A, B, C, DRB1 and DQB1, over 500 for DQA1, about 610 for DPA1, and some 470 for DPB1. Several DR-DQ haplotypes were treated as single units for association and clustering because of strong linkage in the cohort. The study profiled the T cell repertoires of hundreds of subjects by immunosequencing and related them to cytomegalovirus serostatus. In a later analysis, previously published TCR beta repertoires from 666 donors were re-analyzed and high-resolution HLA genotyping was added so that TCR occurrence patterns could be studied. The later analysis used no new phenotypic data to find candidate immune exposures, relying instead on TCR beta sequences and their occurrence across donors. Besides the first cohort of approximately 670 subjects, a separate validation cohort made up of roughly 120 different subjects was used. All discovery cohort repertoires had been generated on a single sequencing platform. The genetic ancestry cluster associated with self-reported Caucasian donors included roughly 84% of the 398 genotyped donors. In a later genetic analysis, genome-wide SNP genotypes for about 55% of the 666 donors were used, and that subset was treated as a discovery cohort. High-throughput TCR immunosequencing, statistical association of individual TCRs with disease status, and machine learning were combined to predict cytomegalovirus infection status. Class I and class II HLA loci were covered by the typing at four-digit resolution. Donor age, sex, ethnicity and CMV serostatus were compiled alongside the repertoire data. The study was designed to test whether signatures of past pathogen exposure could be identified by cataloging public T cell receptors.

In total, fewer than 750 healthy bone marrow donors made up the cohort. Cohort members were all nominally healthy when sampled, although unrecorded immune exposures were likely present. The donor was CMV seropositive and belonged to the group of around 300 seropositive cohort members. Each donor provided a peripheral blood sample, and peripheral blood mononuclear cells were used for TCR beta sequencing. The Qiagen DNeasy Blood Extraction Kit was used to extract genomic DNA from the blood cell samples. Remarks on this clone: The specificity of this receptor is unknown. Base qualities are not provided; no much larger clone lies one nucleotide away.

The paper's findings and limits, for the study overall: A later analysis found that most CMV-associated TCR beta chains appeared HLA-restricted, with HLA associations seemingly driven largely by CMV exposure. Broadly in line with IMGT annotations, most TCR beta V segments showed up in productive rearrangements about 87% or about 30% of the time in an earlier analysis of several hundred of the donors. Some IMGT-functional V segments, including TRBV6-2 and TRBV6-3, could not be told apart with the 87-base-pair reads, so those segments were excluded. Cytomegalovirus status was reported to be diagnosed by the classifier with high specificity and sensitivity in both the original and validation cohorts. Fewer than 20 rarely observed V segments, including chromosome 9 orphons, were excluded from the earlier analysis of 550 to 700 of the donors because counts were too low. Roughly uniform sequencing depth across donors was assumed in presence/absence analyses, although this assumption may not hold. In this cohort, only TCR beta chains were sequenced, and detectable features were limited by the absence of alpha or paired-chain data. Three of the identified cytomegalovirus-associated TCR beta chains were confirmed in vitro to be specific for cytomegalovirus antigens. At a false discovery rate of 0.05, a later analysis linked under 20,000 TCR beta sequences to specific HLA alleles. The study gave a list of about 160 TCR beta chains associated with cytomegalovirus. Because HLA typing was missing for some donors at each locus, association tests included only the typed subset. A cluster of highly shared sequence variants was judged likely to represent a technical artifact of the sequencing pipeline. A later genetic analysis associated a missense DCLRE1C variant with V-gene and J-gene trimming of TCR beta chains, and an independent cohort replicated the association. A further reported finding was that TCR beta sequences accurately predicted the HLA-A and HLA-B alleles for most subjects in the first cohort. Correlated functional status among segregating V segments might be attributable to linkage disequilibrium, but an unknown experimental factor could not be ruled out. Most TCR sequences were seen in very few donors, while some public TCRs were found in many individuals. When HLA alleles, especially DR and DQ, strongly co-occurred, attributing TCR associations to individual alleles was difficult. The authors suggested that the approach could potentially be extended to other disease states and immunological phenotypes. In a later analysis, several top co-occurrence clusters were reported to appear linked to parvovirus B19, influenza, CMV and Epstein-Barr virus. For the cohort, immune exposure information was limited to CMV serostatus. Compared with equally common non-associated chains, HLA-associated TCR beta chains in a later analysis were more clonally expanded and had lower generation probabilities. A later analysis found that TCR association rates varied across HLA loci, with DRB1 alleles showing the most associated TCRs and HLA-C alleles the fewest. A later genetic analysis reported fewer N-insertions in productive TCRs among donors in an Asian-associated ancestry cluster than the approximately 700-donor mean.

The library was prepared using the immunoSEQ multiplex PCR assay. A mixture of 60 forward primers for TCR Vbeta segments and 13 reverse primers for TCR Jbeta segments was used in the multiplex PCR. A multiplex PCR assay on genomic DNA amplified the CDR3 region of rearranged TCR beta genes. On the Illumina HiSeq System, the amplified TCR beta libraries were sequenced as 87-base-pair reads. Regarding the original processing steps: A later analysis tallied some 79 million unique TCR beta chains across the 666 repertoires, and around 12 million of those chains were shared by two or more donors. Raw reads were error-corrected and collapsed into unique sequences with a nearest-neighbor algorithm that merged closely related sequences to remove PCR and sequencing errors. CDR3 sequences were aligned to IMGT reference sequences to assign V, D and J gene segments. For a sequence to be retained, a match of at least six nucleotides was required to both a V gene segment and a J gene segment. A rearrangement counted as productive if the CDR3 had no stop codons and remained in frame with V and J, and every other rearrangement counted as non-productive. CDR3 was defined according to IMGT convention as the region running from the second conserved V-encoded cysteine to the conserved J-encoded phenylalanine. The earlier analysis of about 610 of the donors excluded any sequence lacking an unambiguous match to a single V gene segment. An earlier analysis of some 610 of the donors called V segments functional above 56.7% productive rearrangements and segregating when the between-donor standard deviation exceeded 5%. To diagnose cytomegalovirus status from the catalog of TCR beta chain sequences, a statistical classification framework was built. V and J gene assignment, in a later analysis, came from comparing TCR nucleotide sequences with IMGT/GENE-DB human TR gene sequences. A later analysis assigned CDR3 sequences and most-parsimonious VDJ recombination scenarios with the TCRdist pipeline. In a later analysis, every TCR beta chain was defined by the combination of its CDR3 amino acid sequence and its V-gene family, and reads without a unique V-gene family were dropped. A later analysis removed over 500 highly shared, low-generation-probability nucleotide sequences to deal with suspected cross-contamination and a sequencing artifact. In a later analysis, a clonal expansion index for each public chain was calculated from normalized within-repertoire ranks of inferred template counts. In a later analysis, generation probabilities were computed using a VDJ recombination model fitted to out-of-frame rearrangements, and the results were checked against IGoR. In a later analysis, TCR-TCR, TCR-HLA and TCR-CMV co-occurrence was scored with hypergeometric tests, and a repertoire-size bias correction was applied to TCR pairs. To estimate false discovery rates, a later analysis permuted the HLA or CMV assignments 20 times. In a later analysis, co-occurring TCRs were grouped with DBSCAN, and TCRdist sequence similarity was added when clustering was performed within HLA-allele-positive subsets. Repertoires with fewer than 30,000 or more than 120,000 public chains, plus five repertoires with anomalous nucleotide sharing, were excluded from co-occurrence clustering. TCRdb carries this immuneACCESS record with in-frame sequences only. Its versions omit some clonotypes, under half of them owing to an unresolved V gene in the studies checked, with the rest unexplained. From that table come the V and J calls and clone size; the DNA was used to work out D and trimming. For this sample the table gives 170,000 or so clones, of which 80% were detected only once. The top ten constitute 1% of the sample.

V sheds 6 bases and J sheds 8 bases, leaving 20 bases between their ends. The CDR3 has 15 amino acids, counting the end cysteine and phenylalanine. Only the CDR3 portion is preserved as DNA: 45 bases, with reading frame beginning at the first base. CDR1 and CDR2 (SGHRS, YFSETQ) derive from the germline V gene. The clonotype comes from a woman aged 45 to 65 in good health and CMV-seropositive. What was sequenced was PBMCs. The rearrangement joined TRBV5-1 to TRBJ1-4; the D gene is perhaps TRBD1, from 6 matching bases. The sequence in DNA is TGCGCCAGCAAATCTTCGGGAGGGGGGAGAGAAAAACTGTTTTTT. Its translation reads: CASKSSGGGREKLFF.